The rows below give T cell receptor beta chains drawn from one sample of a study of T-cell memory formation after mild COVID-19. TCRdb analysed the 5' RACE reads with MiXCR anew, one entry per CDR3 protein. The table has tens of thousands of distinct CDR3 sequences, more than 15% seen once. The specimen was PBMCs or a T cell subset sorted from them (not recorded which). Receptor source: an adult who had mild COVID-19 (a few samples of this study predate the infection). Cell type and time point are not known. CDR3s include the opening cysteine and the closing phenylalanine or tryptophan. A D gene is named only where the DNA matches it firmly. Expanded clones are given a class, and other clones once, few, many or no size at all.

-	TRBV7-9	TRBJ2-5	few	12	CASSLAVQTQYF	TGTGCCAGCAGCTTAGCGGTACAGACCCAGTACTTC
-	TRBV4-1	TRBJ2-4	many	16	CASSPGQALAKNIQYF	TGCGCCAGCAGCCCCGGCCAAGCGTTAGCCAAAAACATTCAGTACTTC
-	TRBV7-2	TRBJ2-7	few	15	CASSSLGGATYEQYF	TGTGCCAGCAGCTCCCTGGGGGGGGCTACCTACGAGCAGTACTTC
-	TRBV7-8	TRBJ2-2	once	14	CASSLAWYTGELFF	TGTGCCAGCAGCTTAGCTTGGTACACCGGGGAGCTGTTTTTT
-	TRBV5-6	TRBJ2-6	many	17	CASSLWQGIAGANVLTF	TGTGCCAGCAGCTTGTGGCAGGGTATTGCTGGGGCCAACGTCCTGACTTTC
TRBD2	TRBV12-3/TRBV12-4	TRBJ2-5	many	17	CASSLEAGGFGGGTQYF	TGTGCCAGCAGTTTAGAAGCGGGAGGGTTCGGGGGTGGAACCCAGTACTTC
-	TRBV20-1	TRBJ1-1	many	13	CSARSPLVPEAFF	TGCAGTGCTAGATCCCCCCTCGTCCCTGAAGCTTTCTTT
TRBD2	TRBV7-6	TRBJ2-1	few	14	CASQGTSGGDEQFF	TGTGCCAGCCAAGGGACTAGCGGGGGCGATGAGCAGTTCTTC
-	TRBV29-1	TRBJ1-2	many	11	CSVEAAKGYTF	TGCAGCGTTGAAGCTGCCAAGGGCTACACCTTC
-	TRBV20-1	TRBJ2-7	many	13	CSVSGGVLYEQYF	TGCAGTGTCTCAGGGGGGGTGCTCTACGAGCAGTACTTC
-	TRBV19	TRBJ2-2	many	13	CASSILGAGELFF	TGTGCCAGTAGTATTTTGGGGGCCGGGGAGCTGTTTTTT
TRBD1	TRBV7-2	TRBJ2-2	many	15	CASSPGQGDWGELFF	TGTGCCAGCAGCCCGGGACAGGGGGATTGGGGGGAGCTGTTTTTT
-	TRBV15	TRBJ2-7	-	12	CATSRITGEQYF	TGTGCCACCAGCAGAATTACGGGGGAGCAGTACTTC
-	TRBV10-3	TRBJ1-1	many	14	CATRETGPDTEAFF	TGTGCCACCAGGGAGACAGGTCCGGACACTGAAGCTTTCTTT
-	TRBV11-2	TRBJ2-2	many	16	CASSRGGHVNTGELFF	TGTGCCAGCAGTCGAGGGGGGCACGTGAACACCGGGGAGCTGTTTTTT
-	TRBV7-9	TRBJ1-1	few	17	CASTVIGQRGLNTEAFF	TGTGCCAGCACCGTCATTGGACAGCGGGGGTTGAACACTGAAGCTTTCTTT
TRBD2	TRBV5-5	TRBJ2-1	few	16	CASSLDGGGTYNEQFF	TGTGCCAGCAGCTTGGACGGCGGGGGGACCTACAATGAGCAGTTCTTC
TRBD1	TRBV6-5	TRBJ1-6	many	15	CASSYTTGGFSPLHF	TGTGCCAGCAGTTACACGACAGGGGGCTTTTCACCCCTCCACTTT
TRBD1	TRBV4-1	TRBJ1-4	many	13	CASSLDRVEKLFF	TGCGCCAGCAGCTTGGACAGGGTTGAAAAACTGTTTTTT
TRBD2	TRBV24-1	TRBJ2-7	many	16	CATSDQIAGGTYEQYF	TGTGCCACCAGTGACCAGATAGCGGGAGGAACCTACGAGCAGTACTTC
-	TRBV3-1	TRBJ2-2	-	13	CASSQGGTGELFF	TGTGCCAGCAGCCAAGGTGGCACCGGGGAGCTGTTTTTT
-	TRBV27	TRBJ1-2	many	13	CASRGIVDYGYTF	TGTGCCAGCAGGGGTATAGTCGACTATGGCTACACCTTC
-	TRBV28	TRBJ2-7	many	15	CASRRGGEPHYEQYF	TGTGCCAGCAGGAGAGGGGGGGAGCCACACTACGAGCAGTACTTC
TRBD1	TRBV5-1	TRBJ2-2	many	15	CASSTGQGVTGELFF	TGCGCCAGCAGCACCGGACAGGGGGTCACCGGGGAGCTGTTTTTT
TRBD2	TRBV29-1	TRBJ2-1	-	14	CSVVLAGGLNEQFF	TGCAGCGTTGTCCTAGCGGGAGGGCTGAATGAGCAGTTCTTC
-	TRBV7-2	TRBJ2-1	many	16	CASSRHAQGGNNEQFF	TGTGCCAGCAGCCGACATGCTCAGGGGGGAAACAATGAGCAGTTCTTC
TRBD2	TRBV3-1	TRBJ2-5	-	17	CASSQVHVAGGQETQYF	TGTGCCAGCAGCCAAGTACACGTTGCGGGGGGCCAAGAGACCCAGTACTTC
-	TRBV7-6	TRBJ2-3	many	16	CASTFRSGPQTDTQYF	TGTGCCAGCACCTTTAGGAGCGGGCCCCAGACAGATACGCAGTATTTT
-	TRBV19	TRBJ2-7	-	14	CASTAGTGGQAQYF	TGTGCCAGTACTGCTGGGACCGGGGGACAAGCGCAGTACTTC
-	TRBV12-3/TRBV12-4	TRBJ2-1	many	14	CASSSSRGYNEQFF	TGTGCCAGCAGTTCTTCCCGGGGTTACAATGAGCAGTTCTTC
-	TRBV7-2	TRBJ2-3	many	14	CASSFSGRTDTQYF	TGTGCCAGCAGCTTCAGCGGGCGTACAGATACGCAGTATTTT
TRBD2	TRBV6-2/TRBV6-3	TRBJ2-7	-	16	CASSYSRGLAAGEQYF	TGTGCCAGCAGTTACTCTCGAGGACTAGCGGCTGGTGAGCAGTACTTC
-	TRBV12-3/TRBV12-4	TRBJ2-5	-	13	CASSLQRQETQYF	TGTGCCAGCAGTCTGCAGCGGCAAGAGACCCAGTACTTC
-	TRBV29-1	TRBJ2-1	many	15	CSVTYTRFSYNEQFF	TGCAGCGTTACATATACCAGGTTCTCCTACAATGAGCAGTTCTTC
-	TRBV7-9	TRBJ1-2	-	12	CASSLNQYGYTF	TGTGCCAGCAGCTTAAATCAGTATGGCTACACCTTC
TRBD2	TRBV10-3	TRBJ2-7	many	13	CASEAGGSGEQYF	TGTGCCAGTGAAGCGGGAGGATCTGGCGAGCAGTACTTC
TRBD2	TRBV25-1	TRBJ2-2	many	16	CASMGTSGTYTGELFF	TGTGCCAGCATGGGGACTAGCGGAACCTACACCGGGGAGCTGTTTTTT
-	TRBV7-8	TRBJ2-7	-	14	CASSLMQGSYEQYF	TGTGCCAGCAGCTTAATGCAGGGATCCTACGAGCAGTACTTC
-	TRBV19	TRBJ2-5	many	12	CASSRGRETQYF	TGTGCCAGTAGTAGGGGGCGCGAGACCCAGTACTTC
-	TRBV3-1	TRBJ2-3	few	16	CASSRLTTGGTDTQYF	TGTGCCAGCAGCCGCCTGACGACGGGGGGCACAGATACGCAGTATTTT
-	TRBV30	TRBJ2-2	-	12	CAWTQITGELFF	TGTGCCTGGACACAGATCACCGGGGAGCTGTTTTTT
-	TRBV28	TRBJ1-5	few	13	CASSFAKNQPQHF	TGTGCCAGCAGTTTCGCCAAGAATCAGCCCCAGCATTTT
TRBD1	TRBV20-1	TRBJ2-7	many	15	CSAPRQGYTSYEQYF	TGCAGTGCGCCCCGACAGGGGTATACCTCCTACGAGCAGTACTTC
-	TRBV7-6	TRBJ1-3	-	15	CASSPTPSSGNTIYF	TGTGCCAGCAGCCCGACGCCCAGCTCTGGAAACACCATATATTTT
-	TRBV29-1	TRBJ1-2	-	13	CSVGDSSDDGYTF	TGCAGCGTTGGTGACTCCTCTGACGATGGCTACACCTTC
TRBD2	TRBV4-2	TRBJ2-3	many	15	CASSQEPSLGEGVHF	TGTGCCAGCAGCCAAGAACCATCCTTGGGGGAGGGCGTCCATTTT
TRBD1	TRBV4-3	TRBJ1-5	many	16	CASSQDSQGADQPQHF	TGCGCCAGCAGCCAAGACTCTCAGGGGGCGGATCAGCCCCAGCATTTT
-	TRBV14	TRBJ1-4	few	13	CASSPGQGEKLFF	TGTGCCAGCAGCCCTGGGCAGGGAGAAAAACTGTTTTTT
TRBD2	TRBV10-3	TRBJ2-3	many	14	CASYAGRQADTQYF	TGTGCCAGCTACGCCGGGAGGCAGGCAGATACGCAGTATTTT
-	TRBV5-1	TRBJ2-2	many	15	CASSPRSPNTGELFF	TGCGCCAGCAGCCCCCGGTCCCCGAACACCGGGGAGCTGTTTTTT
-	TRBV7-2	TRBJ2-5	many	15	CASSLGNQGSETQYF	TGTGCCAGCAGCTTAGGGAATCAGGGGTCCGAGACCCAGTACTTC
-	TRBV20-1	TRBJ2-2	medium-sized	15	CSASNSGSRTGELFF	TGCAGTGCTAGTAATTCGGGATCCCGAACCGGGGAGCTGTTTTTT
-	TRBV20-1	TRBJ1-3	many	14	CSARDKSSGNTIYF	TGCAGTGCTAGGGACAAGTCCTCTGGAAACACCATATATTTT
-	TRBV29-1	TRBJ2-7	medium-sized	12	CSVVGSSYEQYF	TGCAGCGTTGTGGGGAGCTCCTACGAGCAGTACTTC
-	TRBV9	TRBJ2-3	many	13	CASSVGGTDTQYF	TGTGCCAGCAGCGTTGGCGGCACAGATACGCAGTATTTT